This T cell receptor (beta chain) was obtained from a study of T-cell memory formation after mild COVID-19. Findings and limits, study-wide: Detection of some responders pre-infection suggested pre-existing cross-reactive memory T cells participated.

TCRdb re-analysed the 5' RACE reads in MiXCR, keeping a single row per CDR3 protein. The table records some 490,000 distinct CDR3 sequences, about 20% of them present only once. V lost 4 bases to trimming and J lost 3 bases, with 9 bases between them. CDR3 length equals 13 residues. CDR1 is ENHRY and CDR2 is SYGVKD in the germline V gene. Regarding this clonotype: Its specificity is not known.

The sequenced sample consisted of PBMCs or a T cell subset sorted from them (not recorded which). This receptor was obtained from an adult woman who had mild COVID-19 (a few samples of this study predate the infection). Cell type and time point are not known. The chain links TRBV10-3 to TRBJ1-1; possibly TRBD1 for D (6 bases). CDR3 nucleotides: TGTGCCATCAGTGGGGACACTTACACTGAAGCTTTCTTT. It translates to CAISGDTYTEAFF.